This entry lists 15 T cell receptor beta chains sequenced from one sample in a study of blood T cell repertoires in COVID-19. TCRdb's table, derived via immunoSEQ multiplex PCR, lists solely in-frame clones and lacks some. The data contain approximately 90,000 clones, 65% to 80% of them singletons. Sequencing was done on a sample of peripheral blood. All receptors derive from an older man with acute or convalescent COVID-19.

This clone is a singleton in its sample. The J gene is TRBJ2-2, the V gene TRBV19; D is perhaps TRBD1 (6 bases). Germline CDR1 LNHDA, CDR2 SQIVND (reference sequence). V shed 2 bases and J shed 0 bases, with 7 bases lying between them. CDR3 length: 15 residues. The CDR3 sequence: CASSIQGTNTGELFF. The CDR3 nucleotides are TGTGCCAGTAGTATACAGGGGACGAACACCGGGGAGCTGTTTTTT.

The sample holds a few counts of this clone. The chain has TRBV5-1 and TRBJ2-2; 9 nucleotides line up with TRBD1. Germline V CDR1 and CDR2: SGHRS, YFSETQ. This CDR3 has 16 residues. The V and J ends lost 4 bases and 0 bases, in that order; junction bases with no gene match: 4. Written as DNA, the CDR3 is TGCGCCAGCAGCCCACAGGGGGCGGCGAACACCGGGGAGCTGTTTTTT. Translating it yields CASSPQGAANTGELFF.

A few counts support this clone. This chain uses TRBV5-1 with TRBJ1-1; 10 nucleotides match TRBD1. With 3 bases clipped from V and 7 bases from J, the junction kept 6 bases outside the gene matches. CDR1 and CDR2 (germline): SGHRS, YFSETQ. This CDR3 is 14 amino acids long. The CDR3 sequence: CASSWAGQGNEAFF. For the CDR3, the DNA is TGCGCCAGCAGCTGGGCGGGACAGGGGAATGAAGCTTTCTTT.

This clone showed up just a few times. V usage is TRBV19 and J usage is TRBJ2-7; tentatively, D is TRBD1 (6 bases). The CDR3 has 14 amino acids. The V end was cut by 2 bases, the J end by 3 bases, with 11 bases between. Germline V gene data show CDR1 as LNHDA and CDR2 as SQIVND (reference sequence). DNA of the CDR3: TGTGCCAGTAGTATAAGGCAGGGGTACTACGAGCAGTACTTC. Protein product: CASSIRQGYYEQYF.

The chain combines TRBV15 with TRBJ2-5; tentatively, D is TRBD1 (5 bases). Germline V gene lookup returns CDR1 LNHNV and CDR2 YYDKDF (reference sequence). V lost 1 base to trimming and J lost 1 base, with 13 bases between them. The CDR3 sequence is 16 residues long. The CDR3 DNA is TGTGCCACCAGCAGAGGAGAGACAGAGCCCCAAGAGACCCAGTACTTC. Protein: CATSRGETEPQETQYF.

This clone was observed a single time. The chain joins TRBV5-5 to TRBJ2-1; 12 bases map to TRBD2. The CDR3 is made up of 16 amino acids. Per germline, CDR1 SGHKS and CDR2 YYEKEE (reference sequence). V lost 4 bases, J lost 8 bases, and 10 bases stayed unmatched. For the CDR3, the DNA is TGTGCCAGCAGCCGAGGGACTAGCGGGTGGGGGGATGAGCAGTTCTTC. Its translation: CASSRGTSGWGDEQFF.

V gene TRBV9 combines with J gene TRBJ2-2; D may be TRBD1 (6 bases). The CDR3 runs 15 residues. Germline V CDR1 and CDR2: SGDLS, YYNGEE. Trimming took 1 base from V and 0 from J, leaving 7 bases between them. The chain's CDR3 is CASSVTGPNTGELFF. CDR3 coding DNA: TGTGCCAGCAGCGTAACAGGGCCGAACACCGGGGAGCTGTTTTTT.

A single count supports this clone. The V gene is TRBV18, the J gene TRBJ2-7; D is possibly TRBD1 (6 bases). The CDR3 runs to 14 residues. Germline CDR1 and CDR2: KGHSH and LQKENI. V was cut by 8 bases and J by 4 bases, with 18 bases left in between. The CDR3 nucleotides read TGTGCCAGCACCCCGGACAGTGAGGGATACGAGCAGTACTTC. Its translation: CASTPDSEGYEQYF.

This clone was counted once. The rearrangement uses TRBV5-1 and TRBJ2-1, with D hard to call. Germline CDR1 SGHRS, CDR2 YFSETQ. Trimming removed 1 base from V and 1 base from J, with 9 bases in between. The CDR3 runs 15 residues. The CDR3 DNA sequence: TGCGCCAGCAGCTTGACTCCCCCGTCCTACAATGAGCAGTTCTTC. Translating gives CASSLTPPSYNEQFF.

This chain joins TRBV5-1 and TRBJ2-1, with 7 nucleotides matching TRBD1. Germline CDR1 reads SGHRS; CDR2 reads YFSETQ. With V trimmed by 0 bases and J by 7 bases, 7 bases remained unmatched. The CDR3 covers 15 residues. In DNA, the CDR3 is TGCGCCAGCAGCTTGGAAGGGGGCGCTAAAAATGAGCAGTTCTTC. It translates to CASSLEGGAKNEQFF. Full variable domain (outside the CDR3, taken from reference TRBV5-1 and TRBJ2-1): KAGVTQTPRYLIKTRGQQVTLSCSPISGHRSVSWYQQTPGQGLQFLFEYFSETQRNKGNFPGRFSGRQFSNSRSEMNVSTLELGDSALYLCASSLEGGAKNEQFFGPGTRLTVL.

The sample holds a few counts of this clone. DNA of the CDR3: TGTGCCAGCAGTTCCCTGGGACTAGCGGGGGGGCGGGTAGCCAAAAACATTCAGTACTTC. Protein: CASSSLGLAGGRVAKNIQYF. The chain couples TRBV27 to TRBJ2-4, with 16 bases lining up with TRBD2. The V segment lost 4 bases and the J segment 0 bases; nucleotides outside the gene matches: 9. Germline V gene lookup returns CDR1 MNHEY and CDR2 SMNVEV (reference sequence). This CDR3 has 20 amino acids.

This clone showed up just a few times. V gene TRBV21-1 combines with J gene TRBJ2-1; the table's D call, TRBD2, has no DNA check behind it. TRBV21-1 is given as a pseudogene. The CDR3 runs 16 residues. CDR3 amino acids: CAITGLRRGGEDEQFF. CDR3 DNA: TGTGCCATCACTGGCCTGCGACGGGGGGGCGAGGATGAGCAGTTCTTC.

This chain joins TRBV28 and TRBJ1-6, with 7 bases aligning to TRBD1. V lost 7 bases to trimming and J lost 5 bases; unmatched junction nucleotides: 2. The CDR3 is 13 residues long. The germline gives CDR1 MDHEN, CDR2 SYDVKM. CDR3 residues: CASNTGDNSPLHF. CDR3 coding DNA: TGTGCCAGCAATACAGGGGATAATTCACCCCTCCACTTT.

This clone showed up just a few times. V usage is TRBV5-1 and J usage is TRBJ2-1; no reliable D call. From germline, CDR1 is SGHRS and CDR2 YFSETQ. V was clipped by 1 base and J by 0 bases, with 5 bases between them. The CDR3 covers 14 residues. The CDR3 reads CASSLFNSYNEQFF. For the CDR3, the DNA is TGCGCCAGCAGCTTGTTTAACTCCTACAATGAGCAGTTCTTC. Full variable domain (remainder filled in from reference TRBV5-1 and TRBJ2-1): KAGVTQTPRYLIKTRGQQVTLSCSPISGHRSVSWYQQTPGQGLQFLFEYFSETQRNKGNFPGRFSGRQFSNSRSEMNVSTLELGDSALYLCASSLFNSYNEQFFGPGTRLTVL.

This clone was observed a few times. The V and J genes are TRBV5-6 and TRBJ2-3; TRBD2 agrees at 12 bases. There are 15 residues in the CDR3. Germline CDR1 is SGHDT and CDR2 is YYEEEE. J was trimmed by 6 bases and V by 6 bases; bases with no gene match: 8. The CDR3 spells CASMRGTSGPDTQYF. In DNA, the CDR3 is TGTGCCAGCATGCGGGGGACTAGCGGGCCTGATACGCAGTATTTT.